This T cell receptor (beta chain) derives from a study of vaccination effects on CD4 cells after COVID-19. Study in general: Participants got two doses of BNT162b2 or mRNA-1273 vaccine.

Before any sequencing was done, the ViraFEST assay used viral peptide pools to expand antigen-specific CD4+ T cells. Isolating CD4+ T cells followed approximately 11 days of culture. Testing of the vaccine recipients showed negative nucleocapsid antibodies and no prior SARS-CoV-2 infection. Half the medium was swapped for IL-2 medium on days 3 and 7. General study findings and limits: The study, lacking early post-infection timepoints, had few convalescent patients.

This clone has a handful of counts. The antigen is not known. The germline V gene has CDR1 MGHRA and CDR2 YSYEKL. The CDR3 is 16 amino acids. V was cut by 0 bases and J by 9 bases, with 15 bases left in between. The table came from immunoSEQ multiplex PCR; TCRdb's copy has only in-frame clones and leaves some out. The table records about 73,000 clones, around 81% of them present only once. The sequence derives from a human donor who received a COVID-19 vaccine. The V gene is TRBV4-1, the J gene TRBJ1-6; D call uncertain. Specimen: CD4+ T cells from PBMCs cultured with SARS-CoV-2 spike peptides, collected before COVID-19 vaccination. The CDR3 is CASSQEYTPAGSPLHF. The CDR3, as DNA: TGCGCCAGCAGCCAAGAATACACCCCGGCTGGTTCACCCCTCCACTTT.